Below, one T cell receptor (beta chain) is given with its context. This entry is derived from a study of shared clonotypes between healthy human individuals. Clones were read by immunoSEQ multiplex PCR, and TCRdb kept only the in-frame ones, dropping some. This table has hundreds of thousands of clones, around 86% appearing once. The study drew all its donors from Caucasian adults living in Nashville, Tennessee. Trimming removed 7 bases from V and 3 bases from J, with 10 bases in between. The CDR3 contains 12 residues. Germline V lookup: CDR1 MGHDK, CDR2 SYGVNS. The sample consisted of memory CD8+ T cells sorted from blood. The subset here: CD45RO+ cells pooled with CCR7-negative TemRA cells. This sequence originates from a man aged 18 to 35 in good health. This chain links TRBV25-1 with TRBJ2-7; D uncertain. For the CDR3, the DNA is TGTGCCAGCACAGCTTCAGGCTACGAGCAGTACTTC. This codes for CASTASGYEQYF.